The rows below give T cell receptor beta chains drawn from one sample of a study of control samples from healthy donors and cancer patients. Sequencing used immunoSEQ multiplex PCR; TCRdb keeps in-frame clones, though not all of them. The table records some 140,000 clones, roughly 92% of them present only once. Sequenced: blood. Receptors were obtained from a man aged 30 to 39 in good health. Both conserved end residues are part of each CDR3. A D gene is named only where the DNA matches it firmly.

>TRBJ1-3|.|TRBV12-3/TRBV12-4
CASSQFSGNTIYF
TGTGCCAGCAGTCAGTTCTCTGGAAACACCATATATTTT
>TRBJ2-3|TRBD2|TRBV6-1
CASSEATSGSDTQYF
TGTGCCAGCAGTGAAGCTACTAGCGGGAGTGATACGCAGTATTTT
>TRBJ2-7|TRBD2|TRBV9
CASSDPYPGLAGTSSYEQYF
TGTGCCAGCAGCGACCCATACCCGGGACTAGCGGGCACGAGCTCCTACGAGCAGTACTTC
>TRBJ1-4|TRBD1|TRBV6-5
CASFKTGTGNEKLFF
TGTGCCAGCTTTAAAACCGGGACAGGAAATGAAAAACTGTTTTTT
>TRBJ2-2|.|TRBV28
CASSFVQGNTGELFF
TGTGCCAGCAGTTTTGTACAGGGGAACACCGGGGAGCTGTTTTTT
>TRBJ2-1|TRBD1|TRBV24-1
CATSDDRDRGSYNEQFF
TGTGCCACCAGTGATGACCGGGACAGGGGATCCTACAATGAGCAGTTCTTC
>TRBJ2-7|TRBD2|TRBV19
CASSIASGSWGYEQYF
TGTGCCAGTAGTATTGCGAGCGGGAGCTGGGGATACGAGCAGTACTTC
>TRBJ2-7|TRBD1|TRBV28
CASSATGGSEQYF
TGTGCCAGCAGTGCGACAGGGGGCTCCGAGCAGTACTTC
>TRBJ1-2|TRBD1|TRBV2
CASRYRGRSGYTF
TGTGCCAGCAGGTACAGGGGGCGGAGTGGCTACACCTTC
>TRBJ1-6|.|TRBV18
CASSPSSGENSPLHF
TGTGCCAGCTCACCCTCTTCAGGGGAGAATTCACCCCTCCACTTT
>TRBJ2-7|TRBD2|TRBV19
CASRRLADSYEQYF
TGTGCCAGTAGGCGGCTAGCGGACTCCTACGAGCAGTACTTC
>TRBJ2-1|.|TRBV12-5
CASGLGGSLANEQFF
TGTGCTAGTGGTTTGGGGGGGAGCCTGGCCAATGAGCAGTTCTTC
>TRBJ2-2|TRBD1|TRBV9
CASSVDPRQGFAGELFF
TGTGCCAGCAGCGTAGACCCGAGACAGGGGTTCGCCGGGGAGCTGTTTTTT